This T cell receptor (beta chain) was retrieved from a study of T cell clusters in autoimmune cytopenias. The CDR3 runs 11 residues. Germline CDR1 and CDR2: LNHDA and SQIVND (reference sequence). One tube held mixed TRB-A and TRB-B primer pools for touch-down PCR. TCRdb reworked the multiplex PCR reads into one entry per CDR3 protein, no DNA. The specimen's table records 9,500 to 12,000 distinct CDR3 sequences. TRB amplification used 200 to 250 ng of peripheral blood genomic DNA. These data were likewise used in another study, on T cell repertoires in aging, cancer and after chemotherapy. That report notes: Untreated cancer patients had significantly lower blood TCR diversity than age-matched healthy donors.

The TCR comes from a human donor in good health. The sample taken for sequencing was peripheral blood. The chain employs TRBV19 and TRBJ2-4. CDR3 loop: CASSGKNIQYF.